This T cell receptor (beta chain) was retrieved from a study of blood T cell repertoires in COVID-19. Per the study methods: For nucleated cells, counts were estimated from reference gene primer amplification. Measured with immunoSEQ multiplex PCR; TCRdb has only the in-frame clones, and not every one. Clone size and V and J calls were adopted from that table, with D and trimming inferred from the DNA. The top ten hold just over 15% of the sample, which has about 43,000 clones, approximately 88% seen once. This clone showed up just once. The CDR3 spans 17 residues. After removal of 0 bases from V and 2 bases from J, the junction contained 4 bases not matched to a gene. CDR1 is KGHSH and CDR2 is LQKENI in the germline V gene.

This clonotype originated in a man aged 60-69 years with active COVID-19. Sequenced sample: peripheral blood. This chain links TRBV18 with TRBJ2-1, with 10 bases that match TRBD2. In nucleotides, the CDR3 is TGTGCCAGCTCACCACCACTAGCGGGGACCACCTACAATGAGCAGTTCTTC. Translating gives CASSPPLAGTTYNEQFF.